This T cell receptor (beta chain) was captured by sequencing in a study of T cell responses to AZD1222 COVID-19 vaccine. Regarding this clone: Antigen: not known.

Assay: immunoSEQ multiplex PCR; the TCRdb copy retains only in-frame clones and omits some. Seen here are 53,000 or so clones, approximately 83% observed once, and the top ten hold around 7.3%. Regarding the study as a whole: Spike-wide coverage was observed for vaccine-associated CD4 TCRs, with dominant responses at 160-218 and 743-854. Baseline serology detected seropositivity in only 5 or 6 AZD1222 recipients. Spike-specific TCR depth and breadth grew after two AZD1222 doses.

The material sequenced was peripheral blood, taken 28 days after the second AZD1222 dose. The source of this sequence is an adult who received the AZD1222 COVID-19 vaccine.

This CDR3 reads CSVRTAQGNTGELFF. DNA of the CDR3: TGCAGCGTTCGAACGGCCCAGGGGAACACCGGGGAGCTGTTTTTT. The chain joins TRBV29-1 to TRBJ2-2; perhaps TRBD1 as D (5 bases). Between the trimmed V and J ends, which lost 5 bases and 1 base, there was a span of 14 bases. CDR3 length equals 15 residues. Germline-derived CDR1 and CDR2 are SQVTM and ANQGSEA.